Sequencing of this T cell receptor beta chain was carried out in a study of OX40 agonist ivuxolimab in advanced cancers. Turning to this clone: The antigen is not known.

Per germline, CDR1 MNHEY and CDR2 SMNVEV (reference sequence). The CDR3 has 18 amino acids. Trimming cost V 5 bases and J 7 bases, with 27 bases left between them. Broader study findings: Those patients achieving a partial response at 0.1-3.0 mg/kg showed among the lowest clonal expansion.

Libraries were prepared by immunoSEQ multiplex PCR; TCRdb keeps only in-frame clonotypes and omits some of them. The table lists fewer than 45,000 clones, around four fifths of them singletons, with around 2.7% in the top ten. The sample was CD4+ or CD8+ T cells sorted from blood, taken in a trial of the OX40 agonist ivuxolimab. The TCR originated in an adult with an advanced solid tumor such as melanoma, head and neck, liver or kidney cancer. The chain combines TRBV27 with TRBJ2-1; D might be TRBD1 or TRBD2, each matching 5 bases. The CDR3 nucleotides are TGTGCCAGCAGTAGCCCGAGGGGACCAGGAGCAGGAAGGAATGAGCAGTTCTTC. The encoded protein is CASSSPRGPGAGRNEQFF.